A selection of T cell receptor beta chains follows, all from one sample in a study of CD8 T cells in Susac syndrome. TCRdb called the immunoSEQ multiplex PCR reads again in MiXCR, with one record for every CDR3 protein. The repertoire holds under 150,000 distinct CDR3 sequences, with approximately 89% as singletons. Sequencing input: CD8+ T cells from PBMCs. The receptors here all came from a human donor with multiple sclerosis. Both conserved end residues are part of each CDR3. The D gene is left open where the match is weak. Some rows have no size entry. The others give once, few or many, or a class for an expanded clone.

j_call v_call d_call clone_size cdr3_aa cdr3_nt
TRBJ2-1 TRBV7-9 - once CASSLVLGGNEQFF TGTGCCAGCAGCTTAGTTCTAGGAGGTAATGAGCAGTTCTTC
TRBJ2-1 TRBV29-1 - - CSVLGYFQISYNEQFF TGCAGCGTCCTGGGCTACTTCCAAATATCCTACAATGAGCAGTTCTTC
TRBJ1-3 TRBV25-1 - - CASSVQGTGNTIYF TGTGCCAGCAGTGTTCAGGGGACTGGAAACACCATATATTTT
TRBJ2-5 TRBV7-9 TRBD1 - CASSLAETGGAETQYF TGTGCCAGCAGCTTAGCGGAGACAGGGGGCGCGGAGACCCAGTACTTC
TRBJ2-7 TRBV9 TRBD2 - CASSVGGAGAEQYF TGTGCCAGCAGCGTCGGAGGGGCGGGAGCCGAGCAGTACTTC
TRBJ2-5 TRBV13 - - CASSPRQGRIRETQYF TGTGCCAGCAGCCCCCGTCAGGGTAGGATTCGGGAGACCCAGTACTTC
TRBJ1-1 TRBV16 - - CASSQTPPTGNTEAFF TGTGCCAGCAGCCAGACCCCCCCGACAGGGAACACTGAAGCTTTCTTT
TRBJ2-7 TRBV20-1 - - CSARTAYEQYF TGCAGTGCGAGAACCGCCTACGAGCAGTACTTC
TRBJ1-2 TRBV20-1 - - CSARVTGHGYTF TGCAGTGCTAGAGTCACGGGACATGGCTACACCTTC
TRBJ2-7 TRBV19 TRBD1 - CASSVTGGTDEQYF TGTGCCAGTAGTGTCACAGGGGGCACGGACGAGCAGTACTTC
TRBJ2-3 TRBV12-3/TRBV12-4 TRBD2 few CASSFEAGGTDTQYF TGTGCCAGCAGTTTTGAAGCGGGAGGCACAGATACGCAGTATTTT
TRBJ2-1 TRBV11-2 - - CASSLDLITTNEQFF TGTGCCAGCAGCTTAGACCTGATAACTACCAATGAGCAGTTCTTC
TRBJ2-1 TRBV27 - - CASTAGSDEQFF TGTGCCTCCACGGCGGGTTCAGATGAGCAGTTCTTC
TRBJ1-1 TRBV20-1 - - CSATGGVWTEAFF TGCAGTGCTACTGGGGGAGTTTGGACTGAAGCTTTCTTT
TRBJ2-7 TRBV12-3/TRBV12-4 TRBD2 - CASSSLAGRTYEQYF TGTGCCAGCAGTTCCCTAGCGGGACGAACCTACGAGCAGTACTTC
TRBJ1-1 TRBV27 TRBD1 once CASSLTGHYTEAFF TGTGCCAGCAGTTTGACAGGGCACTACACTGAAGCTTTCTTT
TRBJ2-1 TRBV27 - - CASSALEMGEQFF TGTGCCAGTTCAGCACTGGAAATGGGTGAGCAGTTCTTC
TRBJ2-1 TRBV6-5 - - CASSYSESGEQFF TGTGCCAGCAGTTACTCGGAGTCGGGTGAGCAGTTCTTC
TRBJ2-7 TRBV27 - - CASSLLGGPYEQYF TGTGCCAGCAGTTTATTGGGCGGACCCTACGAGCAGTACTTC
TRBJ2-7 TRBV29-1 - - CSVRGHGIYEQYF TGCAGCGTTAGGGGCCACGGGATCTACGAGCAGTACTTC
TRBJ2-2 TRBV7-9 TRBD1 - CASSARQGARELFF TGTGCCAGCAGCGCCCGACAGGGGGCTAGGGAGCTGTTTTTT
TRBJ2-7 TRBV2 - - CASSENLGPRSYEQYF TGTGCCAGCAGTGAAAATCTCGGACCGCGCTCCTACGAGCAGTACTTC
TRBJ1-1 TRBV13 TRBD1 few CASSLDRGNTEAFF TGTGCCAGCAGCTTGGACAGGGGGAACACTGAAGCTTTCTTT
TRBJ1-1 TRBV4-1 - - CASSQGGRAEAFF TGCGCCAGCAGCCAAGGGGGGAGGGCCGAAGCTTTCTTT
TRBJ2-1 TRBV19 - - CASSRLDNEQFF TGTGCCAGTAGTCGACTCGACAATGAGCAGTTCTTC
TRBJ1-3 TRBV29-1 TRBD1 - CSVGTGPAGNTIYF TGCAGCGTCGGGACAGGCCCGGCGGGAAACACCATATATTTT